This T cell receptor (beta chain) was captured by sequencing in a study of cytomegalovirus exposure and HLA in healthy donors. Study conclusions and caveats: The study designated some 180 TCR beta chains cytomegalovirus-associated. Association with HLA alleles at 0.05 false discovery rate was found for around 17,000 TCR beta sequences in a later analysis.

The V gene lost 2 bases and the J gene lost 1 base, with 9 bases spanning the gap. Germline V lookup: CDR1 MNHEY, CDR2 SVGAGI. The CDR3 is 15 residues long. In the case of this clone: Its target is not known.

In the PCR, 60 Vbeta and 13 Jbeta primers were used. Sequenced by immunoSEQ multiplex PCR; TCRdb stores in-frame clones only, minus some. The sample shows approximately 110,000 clones, 75% to 90% of them seen only once. The sequenced sample was PBMCs. The chain combines TRBV6-5 with TRBJ2-1; D might be TRBD2 (5 bases). This receptor was identified in a man in his fifties in good health and CMV-seronegative. The CDR3 loop reads CASSYRSGSYNEQFF. CDR3 DNA: TGTGCCAGCAGTTACAGGTCGGGATCCTACAATGAGCAGTTCTTC.